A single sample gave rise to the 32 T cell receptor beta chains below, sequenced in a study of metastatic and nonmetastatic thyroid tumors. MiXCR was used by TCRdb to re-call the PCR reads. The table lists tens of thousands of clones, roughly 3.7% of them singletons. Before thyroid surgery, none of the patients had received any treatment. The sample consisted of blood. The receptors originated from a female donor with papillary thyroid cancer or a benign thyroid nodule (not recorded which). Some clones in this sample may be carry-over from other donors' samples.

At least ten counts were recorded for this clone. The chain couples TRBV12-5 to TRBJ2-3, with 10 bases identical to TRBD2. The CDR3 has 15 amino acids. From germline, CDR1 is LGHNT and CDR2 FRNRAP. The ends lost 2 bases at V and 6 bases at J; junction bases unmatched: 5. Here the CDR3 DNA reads TGTGCTAGTGGTTTGTGGCTAGCGGGAGTGGATACGCAGTATTTT. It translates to CASGLWLAGVDTQYF.

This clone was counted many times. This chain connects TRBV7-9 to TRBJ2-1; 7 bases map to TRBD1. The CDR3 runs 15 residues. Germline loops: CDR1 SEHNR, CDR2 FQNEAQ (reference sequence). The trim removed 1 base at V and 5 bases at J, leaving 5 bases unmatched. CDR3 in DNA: TGTGCCAGCAGCTTAGGAGACAGGGCTCACAATGAGCAGTTCTTC. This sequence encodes CASSLGDRAHNEQFF.

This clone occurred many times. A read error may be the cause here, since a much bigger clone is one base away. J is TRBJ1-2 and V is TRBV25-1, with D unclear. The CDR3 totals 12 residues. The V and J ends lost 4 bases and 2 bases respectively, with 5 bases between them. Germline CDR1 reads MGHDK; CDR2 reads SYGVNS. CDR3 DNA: TGTGCCAGCAGTGCCGGGAACTATGGCTACACCTTC. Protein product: CASSAGNYGYTF.

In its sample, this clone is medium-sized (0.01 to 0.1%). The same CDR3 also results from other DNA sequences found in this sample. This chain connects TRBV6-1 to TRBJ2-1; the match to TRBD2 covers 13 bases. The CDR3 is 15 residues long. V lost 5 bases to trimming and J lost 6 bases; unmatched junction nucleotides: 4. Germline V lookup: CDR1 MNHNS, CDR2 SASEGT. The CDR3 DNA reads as TGTGCCAGCAGTCTACTAGCGGGAGGGTTCAATGAGCAGTTCTTC. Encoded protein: CASSLLAGGFNEQFF.

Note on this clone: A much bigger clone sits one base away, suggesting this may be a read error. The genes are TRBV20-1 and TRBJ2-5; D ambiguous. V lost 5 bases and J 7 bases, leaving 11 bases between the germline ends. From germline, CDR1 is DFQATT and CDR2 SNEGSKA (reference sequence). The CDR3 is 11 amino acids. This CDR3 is CSAFFVVTQYF. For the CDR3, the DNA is TGCAGTGCTTTCTTCGTGGTGACCCAGTACTTC.

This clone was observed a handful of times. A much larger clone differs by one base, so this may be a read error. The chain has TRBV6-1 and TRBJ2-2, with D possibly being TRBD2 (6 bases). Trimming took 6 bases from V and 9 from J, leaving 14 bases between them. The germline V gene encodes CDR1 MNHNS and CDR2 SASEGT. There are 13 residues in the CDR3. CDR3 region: CASSGRRGWELFF. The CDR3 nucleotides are TGTGCCAGCAGCGGGAGAAGGGGCTGGGAGCTGTTTTTT.

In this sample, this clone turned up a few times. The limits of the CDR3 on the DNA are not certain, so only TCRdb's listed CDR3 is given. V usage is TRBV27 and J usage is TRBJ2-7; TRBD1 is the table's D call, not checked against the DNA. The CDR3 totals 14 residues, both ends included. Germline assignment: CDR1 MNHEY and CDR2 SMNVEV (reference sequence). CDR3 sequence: CASSFGTGTYDHYF.

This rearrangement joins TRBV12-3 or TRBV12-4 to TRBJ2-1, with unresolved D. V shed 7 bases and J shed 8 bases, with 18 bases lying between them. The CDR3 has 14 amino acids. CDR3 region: CASTNGLEPDEQFF. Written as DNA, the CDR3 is TGTGCCAGCACCAACGGGCTGGAGCCCGATGAGCAGTTCTTC.

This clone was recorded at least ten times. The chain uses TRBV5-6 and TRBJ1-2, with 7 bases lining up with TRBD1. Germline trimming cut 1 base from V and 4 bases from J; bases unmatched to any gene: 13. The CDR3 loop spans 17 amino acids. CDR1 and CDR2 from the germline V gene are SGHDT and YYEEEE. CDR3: CASSLIRDRLETYGYTF. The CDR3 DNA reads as TGTGCCAGCAGCTTGATTAGGGACAGACTTGAAACCTATGGCTACACCTTC.

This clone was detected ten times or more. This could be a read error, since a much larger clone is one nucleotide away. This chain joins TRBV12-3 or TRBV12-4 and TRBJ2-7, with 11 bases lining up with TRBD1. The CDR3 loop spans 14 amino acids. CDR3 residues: CASKPGQGGYGQYF. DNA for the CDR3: TGTGCCAGCAAGCCGGGACAGGGGGGGTACGGGCAGTACTTC.

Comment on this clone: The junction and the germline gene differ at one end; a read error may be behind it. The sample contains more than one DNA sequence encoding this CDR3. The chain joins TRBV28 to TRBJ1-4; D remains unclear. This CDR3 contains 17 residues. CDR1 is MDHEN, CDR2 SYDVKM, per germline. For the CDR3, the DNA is TGTGCCAGCAGTTTGGACCGCGGTACAGCAACTAATGAAAAACTGTTCTTT. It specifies CASSLDRGTATNEKLFF.

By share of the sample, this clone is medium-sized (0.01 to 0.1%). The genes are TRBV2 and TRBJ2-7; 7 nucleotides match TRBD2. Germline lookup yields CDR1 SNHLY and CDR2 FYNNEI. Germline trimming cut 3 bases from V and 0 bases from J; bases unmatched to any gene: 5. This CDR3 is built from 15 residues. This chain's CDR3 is CASSDPGGSSYEQYF. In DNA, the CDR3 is TGTGCCAGCAGTGATCCGGGAGGTAGCTCCTACGAGCAGTACTTC.

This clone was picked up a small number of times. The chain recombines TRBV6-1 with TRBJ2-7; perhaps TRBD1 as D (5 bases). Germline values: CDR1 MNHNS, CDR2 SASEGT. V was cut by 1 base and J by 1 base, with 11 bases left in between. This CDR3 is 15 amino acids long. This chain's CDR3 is CASSEEYPGSYEQYF. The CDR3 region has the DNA TGTGCCAGCAGTGAAGAGTATCCAGGGTCCTACGAGCAGTACTTC.

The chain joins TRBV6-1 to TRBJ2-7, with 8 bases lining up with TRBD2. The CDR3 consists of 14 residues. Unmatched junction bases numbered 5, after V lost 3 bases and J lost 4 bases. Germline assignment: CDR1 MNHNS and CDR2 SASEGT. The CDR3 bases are TGTGCCAGCAGTGAGCGGGAGGCCGGTTACGAGCAGTACTTC. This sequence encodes CASSEREAGYEQYF.

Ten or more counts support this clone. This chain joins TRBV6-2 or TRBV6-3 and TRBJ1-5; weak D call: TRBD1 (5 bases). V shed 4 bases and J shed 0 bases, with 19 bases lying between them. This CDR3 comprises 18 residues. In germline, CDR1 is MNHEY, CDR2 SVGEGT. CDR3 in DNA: TGTGCCAGCAGTTCCCTCAAGGACGGGACTCATAGCAATCAGCCCCAGCATTTT. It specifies CASSSLKDGTHSNQPQHF.

The CDR3 spells CASSLGGRVDTQYF. The CDR3 DNA follows: TGTGCCAGCAGCTTAGGGGGTCGGGTAGATACGCAGTATTTT. This sequence joins TRBV7-2 and TRBJ2-3; D unclear. The CDR3 is 14 residues long. Trimming took 1 base from V and 5 from J, leaving 10 bases between them. Per the germline V gene, CDR1 is SGHTA and CDR2 is FQGNSA.

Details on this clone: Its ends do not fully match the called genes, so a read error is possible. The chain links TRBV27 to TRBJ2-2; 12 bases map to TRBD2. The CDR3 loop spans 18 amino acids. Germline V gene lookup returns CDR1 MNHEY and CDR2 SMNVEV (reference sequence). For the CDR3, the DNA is TGTGCCACCAGTGACTCCGGGACTAGCGGGCTGAACACCGGGGAGCTGTTTTTT. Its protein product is CATSDSGTSGLNTGELFF.

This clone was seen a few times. This chain's CDR3 is CSATLGTDTQYF. The CDR3 DNA reads as TGCAGTGCTACCCTCGGCACAGATACGCAGTATTTT. The chain uses TRBV20-1 and TRBJ2-3; D is unresolved. V lost 4 bases to trimming and J lost 1 base, with 6 bases between them. Germline V CDR1 and CDR2: DFQATT, SNEGSKA (reference sequence). The length of the CDR3 is 12 residues.

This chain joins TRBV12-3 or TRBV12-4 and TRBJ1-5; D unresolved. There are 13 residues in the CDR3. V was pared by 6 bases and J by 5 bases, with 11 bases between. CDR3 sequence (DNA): TGTGCCAGCAGCCGACGAAACGATCAGCCCCAGCATTTT. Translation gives CASSRRNDQPQHF.

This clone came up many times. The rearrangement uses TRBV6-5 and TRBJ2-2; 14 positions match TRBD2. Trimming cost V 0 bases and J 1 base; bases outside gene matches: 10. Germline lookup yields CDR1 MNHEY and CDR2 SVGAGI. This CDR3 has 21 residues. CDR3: CASSYSFVRTSGRKNTGELFF. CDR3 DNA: TGTGCCAGCAGTTACTCGTTTGTACGGACTAGCGGGAGGAAGAACACCGGGGAGCTGTTTTTT.

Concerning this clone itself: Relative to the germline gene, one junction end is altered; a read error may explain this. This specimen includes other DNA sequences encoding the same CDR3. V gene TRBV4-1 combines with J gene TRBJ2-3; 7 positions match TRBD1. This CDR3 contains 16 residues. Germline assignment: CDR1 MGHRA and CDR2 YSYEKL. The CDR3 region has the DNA TGCGCCAGCAGGTATCGGGACAGCGCGTCCCAGGATACACAGTATTTT. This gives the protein CASRYRDSASQDTQYF.

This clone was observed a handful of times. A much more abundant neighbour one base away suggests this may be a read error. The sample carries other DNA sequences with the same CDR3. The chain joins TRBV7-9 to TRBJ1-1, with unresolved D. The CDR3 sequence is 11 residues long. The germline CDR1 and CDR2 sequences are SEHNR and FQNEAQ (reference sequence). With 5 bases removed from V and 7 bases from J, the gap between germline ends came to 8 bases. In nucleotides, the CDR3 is TGTGCCAGCAGCAACGCAGGTGAAGCTTTCTTT. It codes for CASSNAGEAFF. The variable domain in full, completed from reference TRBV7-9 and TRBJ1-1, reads DTGVSQNPRHKITKRGQNVTFRCDPISEHNRLYWYRQTLGQGPEFLTYFQNEAQLEKSRLLSDRFSAERPKGSFSTLEIQRTEQGDSAMYLCASSNAGEAFFGQGTRLTVV.

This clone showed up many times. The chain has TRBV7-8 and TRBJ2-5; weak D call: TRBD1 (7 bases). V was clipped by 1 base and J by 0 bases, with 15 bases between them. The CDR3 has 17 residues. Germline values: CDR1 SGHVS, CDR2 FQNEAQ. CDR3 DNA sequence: TGTGCCAGCAGCTTAGATGGGGCAGGGGGGTACCAAGAGACCCAGTACTTC. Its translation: CASSLDGAGGYQETQYF.

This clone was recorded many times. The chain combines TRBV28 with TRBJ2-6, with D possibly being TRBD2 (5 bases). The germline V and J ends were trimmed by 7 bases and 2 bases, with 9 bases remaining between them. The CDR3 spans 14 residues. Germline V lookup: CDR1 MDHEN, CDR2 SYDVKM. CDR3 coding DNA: TGTGCCAGCACCCTGGGAGCTGGGGCCAACGTCCTGACTTTC. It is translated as CASTLGAGANVLTF.

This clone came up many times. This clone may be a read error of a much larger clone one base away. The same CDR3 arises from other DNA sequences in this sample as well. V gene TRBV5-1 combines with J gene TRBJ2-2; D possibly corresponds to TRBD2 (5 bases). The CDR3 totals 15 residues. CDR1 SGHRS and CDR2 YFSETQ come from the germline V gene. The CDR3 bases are TGCGCCAGCAGCTCCTCGACGGGGAACACCGGGGAACTGTTTTTT. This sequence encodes CASSSSTGNTGELFF.

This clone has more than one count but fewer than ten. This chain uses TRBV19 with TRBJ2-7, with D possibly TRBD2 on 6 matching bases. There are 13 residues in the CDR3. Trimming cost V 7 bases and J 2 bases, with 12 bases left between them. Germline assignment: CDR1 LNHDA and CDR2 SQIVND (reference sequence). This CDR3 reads CASMRDETYEQYF. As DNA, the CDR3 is TGTGCCAGTATGCGGGACGAGACCTACGAGCAGTACTTC.

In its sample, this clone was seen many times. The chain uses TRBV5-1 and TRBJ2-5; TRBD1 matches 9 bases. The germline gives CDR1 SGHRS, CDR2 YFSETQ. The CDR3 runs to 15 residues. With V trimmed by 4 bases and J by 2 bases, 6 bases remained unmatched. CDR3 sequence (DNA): TGCGCCAGCAGCCTCGCCGGGACAGGGCAAGAGACCCAGTACTTC. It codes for CASSLAGTGQETQYF. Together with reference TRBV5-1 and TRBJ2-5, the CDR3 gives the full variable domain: KAGVTQTPRYLIKTRGQQVTLSCSPISGHRSVSWYQQTPGQGLQFLFEYFSETQRNKGNFPGRFSGRQFSNSRSEMNVSTLELGDSALYLCASSLAGTGQETQYFGPGTRLLVL.

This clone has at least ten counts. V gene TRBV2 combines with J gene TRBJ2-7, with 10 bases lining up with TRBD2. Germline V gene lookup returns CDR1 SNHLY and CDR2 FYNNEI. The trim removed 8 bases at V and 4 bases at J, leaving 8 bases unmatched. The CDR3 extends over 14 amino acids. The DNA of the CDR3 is TGTGCCAGCCGCTGGCTAGCGGGAGCTTACGAGCAGTACTTC. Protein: CASRWLAGAYEQYF.

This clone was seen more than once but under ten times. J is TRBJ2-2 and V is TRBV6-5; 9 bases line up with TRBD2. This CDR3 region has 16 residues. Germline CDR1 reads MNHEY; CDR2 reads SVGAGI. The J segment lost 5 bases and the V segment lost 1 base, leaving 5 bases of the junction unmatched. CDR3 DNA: TGTGCCAGCAGTTACTGGCGGGAGGGCCCGACCGGGGAGCTGTTTTTT. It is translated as CASSYWREGPTGELFF.

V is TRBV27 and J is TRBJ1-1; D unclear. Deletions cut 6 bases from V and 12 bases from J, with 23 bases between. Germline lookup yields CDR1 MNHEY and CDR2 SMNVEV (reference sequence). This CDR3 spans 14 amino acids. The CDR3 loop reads CASSLGLFDTETFF. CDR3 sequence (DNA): TGTGCCAGCAGCTTAGGCTTATTCGACACAGAAACTTTCTTT.

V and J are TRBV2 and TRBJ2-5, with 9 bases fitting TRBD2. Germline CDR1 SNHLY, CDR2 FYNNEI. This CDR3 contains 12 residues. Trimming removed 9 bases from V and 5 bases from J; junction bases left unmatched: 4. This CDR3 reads CASLAGTETQYF. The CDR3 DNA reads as TGTGCCAGTCTAGCGGGGACGGAGACCCAGTACTTC.

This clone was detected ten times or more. The CDR3 DNA sequence: TGCAGTGCTAGAGATCAAGGGAGGGCCAATGAGCAGTTCTTC. This translates into CSARDQGRANEQFF. J is TRBJ2-1 and V is TRBV20-1; 7 bases align to TRBD2. CDR3 size: 14 residues. V was clipped by 0 bases and J by 6 bases; unmatched bases: 5. Germline V lookup: CDR1 DFQATT, CDR2 SNEGSKA (reference sequence).